These 16 T cell receptor beta chains were sequenced from one sample in a study of OX40 agonist ivuxolimab in advanced cancers. Using immunoSEQ multiplex PCR, the repertoire was profiled, and TCRdb retains in-frame clones only, with some absent. The repertoire holds 12,000 to 15,000 clones, about 78% seen once, with approximately 15% in the top ten. The sample consisted of CD4+ or CD8+ T cells sorted from blood, taken in a trial of the OX40 agonist ivuxolimab. Every receptor here comes from an adult with an advanced solid tumor such as melanoma, head and neck, liver or kidney cancer.

In this sample, this clone turned up once. The chain joins TRBV6-1 to TRBJ1-1; D remains unclear. CDR1 is MNHNS, CDR2 SASEGT, per germline. V lost 5 bases, J lost 7 bases, and 8 bases lay in between. The CDR3 length is 11 residues. CDR3 coding DNA: TGTGCCAGCAGTTCGACGAATGAAGCTTTCTTT. It encodes CASSSTNEAFF.

The chain has TRBV6-5 and TRBJ1-5, with D possibly matching TRBD1 (5 bases). The CDR3 is made up of 16 amino acids. Trimming stripped 4 bases from V and 0 bases from J, with 13 bases between. Germline CDR1 and CDR2: MNHEY and SVGAGI. The CDR3 here is CASSFPHGGSNQPQHF. As DNA, the CDR3 is TGTGCCAGCAGTTTCCCCCATGGGGGTAGCAATCAGCCCCAGCATTTT.

This clone was found a few times. J is TRBJ1-5 and V is TRBV2, with TRBD1 as a possible D gene (5 bases). Germline assignment: CDR1 SNHLY and CDR2 FYNNEI. Deletions cut 6 bases from V and 1 base from J, with 16 bases between. This CDR3 comprises 16 residues. The CDR3: CASSDGARASNQPQHF. DNA for the CDR3: TGTGCCAGCAGCGACGGGGCCCGGGCGAGCAATCAGCCCCAGCATTTT. Variable domain in full (rest from reference TRBV2 and TRBJ1-5): EPEVTQTPSHQVTQMGQEVILRCVPISNHLYFYWYRQILGQKVEFLVSFYNNEISEKSEIFDDQFSVERPDGSNFTLKIRSTKLEDSAMYFCASSDGARASNQPQHFGDGTRLSIL.

The J gene is TRBJ2-3, the V gene TRBV9; 8 bases align to TRBD2. CDR3 length equals 15 residues. CDR1 is SGDLS and CDR2 is YYNGEE in the germline V gene. V lost 0 bases, J lost 2 bases, and 2 bases stayed unmatched. CDR3 region: CASSVGSGATDTQYF. CDR3 DNA sequence: TGTGCCAGCAGCGTAGGTAGCGGGGCCACAGATACGCAGTATTTT.

This clone ranks as medium-sized. The chain is built from TRBV6-1 and TRBJ1-5; D ambiguous. The CDR3 is made up of 16 amino acids. Germline CDR1 reads MNHNS; CDR2 reads SASEGT. V shed 2 bases and J shed 6 bases, with 17 bases lying between them. Here the CDR3 reads CASSEFFRDPGQPQHF. The CDR3 nucleotides read TGTGCCAGCAGTGAATTCTTCCGAGACCCAGGTCAGCCCCAGCATTTT.

The rearrangement links TRBV18 to TRBJ1-4, with D possibly matching TRBD1 (6 bases). Trimming pared 5 bases from V and 5 bases from J, leaving 15 bases between. The CDR3 has 15 amino acids. The germline gives CDR1 KGHSH, CDR2 LQKENI. DNA for the CDR3: TGTGCCAGCTCATCATTCCCGGACAGAAATGAAAAACTGTTTTTT. Amino acid sequence: CASSSFPDRNEKLFF.

This rearrangement joins TRBV19 to TRBJ1-1; D may be TRBD1 (5 bases). CDR3 size: 14 residues. Germline V CDR1 and CDR2: LNHDA, SQIVND (reference sequence). V lost 3 bases and J lost 8, with 16 bases in between. In DNA form, the CDR3 reads TGTGCCAGTAGTATGGGGGGAGACATGTTAGAAGCTTTCTTT. Protein product: CASSMGGDMLEAFF.

This rearrangement joins TRBV5-1 to TRBJ2-7; D remains ambiguous. From germline, CDR1 is SGHRS and CDR2 YFSETQ. Between the trimmed V and J ends, which lost 0 bases and 3 bases, there was a span of 10 bases. This CDR3 spans 14 amino acids. CDR3 sequence reads: CASSLGSRFYEQYF. The CDR3 DNA follows: TGCGCCAGCAGCTTGGGGTCCAGGTTCTACGAGCAGTACTTC. The full variable domain, completed using reference TRBV5-1 and TRBJ2-7, is KAGVTQTPRYLIKTRGQQVTLSCSPISGHRSVSWYQQTPGQGLQFLFEYFSETQRNKGNFPGRFSGRQFSNSRSEMNVSTLELGDSALYLCASSLGSRFYEQYFGPGTRLTVT.

The chain links TRBV30 to TRBJ1-1, with D perhaps matching TRBD1 (5 bases). The CDR3 runs 13 residues. The germline V gene encodes CDR1 GTSNPN and CDR2 SVGIG (reference sequence). For the CDR3, the DNA is TGTGCTGCGTGCAGGGCGAGCTACACTGAAGCTTTCTTT. This translates into CAACRASYTEAFF. The entire variable domain, with the rest obtained from reference TRBV30 and TRBJ1-1, is as follows: SQTIHQWPATLVQPVGSPLSLECTVEGTSNPNLYWYRQAAGRGLQLLFYSVGIGQISSEVPQNLSASRPQDRQFILSSKKLLLSDSGFYLCAACRASYTEAFFGQGTRLTVV.

This clone was observed a handful of times. In nucleotides, the CDR3 is TGTGCCAGCAGCTTAGTAAGTGAAGCTTTCTTT. The encoded protein is CASSLVSEAFF. V gene TRBV7-2 combines with J gene TRBJ1-1; no clear D. This CDR3 has 11 residues. The V gene's germline CDR1 is SGHTA and CDR2 FQGNSA. Between the trimmed V and J ends, which lost 1 base and 7 bases, there was a span of 4 bases.

The chain carries TRBV5-5 and TRBJ2-7; D not resolved. This CDR3 comprises 13 residues. Germline-derived CDR1 and CDR2 are SGHKS and YYEKEE (reference sequence). V lost 7 bases and J lost 0, with 11 bases in between. The CDR3 DNA sequence: TGTGCCAGCGCTGTCAGGAGCTCCTACGAGCAGTACTTC. It is translated as CASAVRSSYEQYF.

Within the sample, this clone is medium-sized. The chain joins TRBV7-8 to TRBJ1-5, with 7 positions matching TRBD1. The germline V gene encodes CDR1 SGHVS and CDR2 FQNEAQ. The CDR3 has 15 amino acids. V was clipped by 1 base and J by 4 bases; unmatched bases: 4. The CDR3: CASSLGAGGNQPQHF. The CDR3 bases are TGTGCCAGCAGCTTAGGGGCAGGGGGAAATCAGCCCCAGCATTTT.

V is TRBV9 and J is TRBJ1-1; 7 bases are shared with TRBD1. With 0 bases clipped from V and 1 base from J, the junction kept 0 bases outside the gene matches. The CDR3 loop spans 14 amino acids. CDR1 is SGDLS, CDR2 YYNGEE, per germline. CDR3 amino acids: CASSVAGGNTEAFF. CDR3 nucleotide sequence: TGTGCCAGCAGCGTAGCAGGGGGGAACACTGAAGCTTTCTTT.

The chain couples TRBV11-2 to TRBJ1-4, with D maybe TRBD1 (6 bases). The CDR3 sequence is 18 residues long. The V and J ends lost 1 base and 1 base respectively, with 16 bases between them. Germline V gene data show CDR1 as SGHAT and CDR2 as FQNNGV. The CDR3 region is CASSLVGGMGETNEKLFF. CDR3 DNA: TGTGCCAGCAGCTTAGTAGGGGGAATGGGGGAAACTAATGAAAAACTGTTTTTT. Full variable domain (missing parts from reference TRBV11-2 and TRBJ1-4): EAGVAQSPRYKIIEKRQSVAFWCNPISGHATLYWYQQILGQGPKLLIQFQNNGVVDDSQLPKDRFSAERLKGVDSTLKIQPAKLEDSAVYLCASSLVGGMGETNEKLFFGSGTQLSVL.

The rearrangement uses TRBV4-3 and TRBJ1-2; 9 bases align to TRBD1. This CDR3 comprises 16 residues. From germline, CDR1 is LGHNA and CDR2 YSLEER. The J segment lost 8 bases and the V segment lost 2 bases, leaving 12 bases of the junction unmatched. This CDR3 reads CASSQRWAGTGFGYTF. Here the CDR3 DNA reads TGCGCCAGCAGCCAACGCTGGGCGGGGACAGGGTTCGGCTACACCTTC.

The V gene is TRBV6-5, the J gene TRBJ2-7, with D possibly matching TRBD2 (5 bases). There are 13 residues in the CDR3. Per germline, CDR1 MNHEY and CDR2 SVGAGI. The V end lost 4 bases, the J end lost 5 bases, and 12 bases lay between the germline ends. The CDR3 protein is CASSFADSNEQYF. The CDR3 region has the DNA TGTGCCAGCAGTTTCGCGGACTCAAACGAGCAGTACTTC.